The rows below give T cell receptor beta chains drawn from one sample of a study of cytomegalovirus exposure and HLA in healthy donors. Here immunoSEQ multiplex PCR was the method, and the copy in TCRdb shows in-frame clones only, minus some. The table records about 100,000 clones, 65% to 80% of them present only once. Sequencing input: PBMCs. These receptors all come from a male donor in good health and CMV-seronegative. Each CDR3 is given with its conserved first and last residue. D genes are given only for firm matches. Rows give clone size only sometimes, using once, few, many, or a class for an expanded clone.

J: TRBJ1-1
V: TRBV29-1
D: -
length: 12
size: -
CDR3: CSVDRGNTEAFF
DNA: TGCAGCGTTGATCGGGGAAACACTGAAGCTTTCTTT

J: TRBJ2-3
V: TRBV27
D: TRBD1
length: 15
size: -
CDR3: CASSLSQGASDTQYF
DNA: TGTGCCAGCAGTTTATCTCAGGGGGCATCAGATACGCAGTATTTT

J: TRBJ2-1
V: TRBV29-1
D: -
length: 13
size: -
CDR3: CSVSPGEGGLKFF
DNA: TGCAGCGTAAGCCCCGGCGAGGGTGGGCTAAAGTTCTTC

J: TRBJ1-1
V: TRBV12-5
D: -
length: 15
size: -
CDR3: CASGQNRVRHTEAFF
DNA: TGTGCTAGTGGACAGAACAGGGTTCGTCACACTGAAGCTTTCTTT

J: TRBJ1-2
V: TRBV25-1
D: -
length: 12
size: -
CDR3: CASISTGGGYTF
DNA: TGTGCCAGTATATCCACGGGGGGTGGCTACACCTTC

J: TRBJ2-1
V: TRBV5-5
D: TRBD2
length: 15
size: -
CDR3: CASSQGLAGPNEQFF
DNA: TGTGCCAGCAGCCAGGGACTAGCGGGACCCAATGAGCAGTTCTTC

J: TRBJ1-1
V: TRBV10-3
D: TRBD1
length: 18
size: -
CDR3: CAISKRQGNLKKNTEAFF
DNA: TGTGCCATCAGTAAACGACAGGGAAACTTAAAGAAGAACACTGAAGCTTTCTTT

J: TRBJ2-6
V: TRBV9
D: TRBD1
length: 19
size: -
CDR3: CASSVADGQGAVGANVLTF
DNA: TGTGCCAGCAGCGTAGCTGACGGACAGGGGGCAGTTGGGGCCAACGTCCTGACTTTC

J: TRBJ2-3
V: TRBV2
D: -
length: 14
size: -
CDR3: CASRGDFTADTQYF
DNA: TGTGCCAGCAGGGGGGACTTTACGGCAGATACGCAGTATTTT

J: TRBJ2-7
V: TRBV25-1
D: TRBD2
length: 14
size: -
CDR3: CASSAAGGPYEQYF
DNA: TGTGCCAGCAGTGCCGCGGGAGGGCCGTACGAGCAGTACTTC

J: TRBJ2-7
V: TRBV5-1
D: TRBD2
length: 15
size: -
CDR3: CASSFTSGSINEQYF
DNA: TGCGCCAGCAGCTTTACTAGCGGGAGTATCAACGAGCAGTACTTC

J: TRBJ2-1
V: TRBV4-1
D: TRBD2
length: 14
size: few
CDR3: CASSSSGIYNEQFF
DNA: TGCGCCAGCAGCTCTAGCGGCATCTACAATGAGCAGTTCTTC

J: TRBJ1-2
V: TRBV14
D: TRBD1
length: 15
size: -
CDR3: CASSPRDRARYGYTF
DNA: TGTGCCAGCAGCCCCCGGGACAGGGCTCGCTATGGCTACACCTTC

J: TRBJ2-7
V: TRBV27
D: TRBD2
length: 16
size: -
CDR3: CASSSYVSGRADEQYF
DNA: TGTGCCAGCAGTAGTTATGTTAGCGGGAGGGCCGACGAGCAGTACTTC

J: TRBJ2-3
V: TRBV7-6
D: -
length: 15
size: -
CDR3: CASSADFSVSDTQYF
DNA: TGTGCCAGCAGCGCGGACTTTTCGGTGTCAGATACGCAGTATTTT

J: TRBJ2-7
V: TRBV7-7
D: TRBD2
length: 17
size: -
CDR3: CASSPRLAGPYAYEQYF
DNA: TGTGCCAGCAGCCCAAGACTAGCGGGGCCCTATGCCTACGAGCAGTACTTC

J: TRBJ2-3
V: TRBV5-4
D: TRBD2
length: 16
size: -
CDR3: CASSTGLAGGTDTQYF
DNA: TGTGCCAGCAGCACCGGACTAGCGGGGGGCACAGATACGCAGTATTTT

J: TRBJ1-2
V: TRBV11-2
D: TRBD1
length: 15
size: -
CDR3: CASSPDRVVPMGYTF
DNA: TGTGCCAGCAGCCCCGACAGGGTAGTTCCTATGGGCTACACCTTC

J: TRBJ2-6
V: TRBV5-6
D: -
length: 18
size: few
CDR3: CASSPVKAGHSGANVLTF
DNA: TGTGCCAGCAGCCCGGTGAAGGCAGGGCACTCTGGGGCCAACGTCCTGACTTTC

J: TRBJ2-7
V: TRBV18
D: -
length: 11
size: -
CDR3: CASSSAGEPIF
DNA: TGTGCCAGCTCATCGGCAGGGGAACCGATCTTC

J: TRBJ2-5
V: TRBV19
D: TRBD1
length: 13
size: once
CDR3: CASGTGRRETQYF
DNA: TGTGCCAGTGGGACAGGACGCCGGGAGACCCAGTACTTC

J: TRBJ2-2
V: TRBV2
D: -
length: 13
size: once
CDR3: CASRGSITGELFF
DNA: TGTGCCAGCAGGGGGAGTATCACCGGGGAGCTGTTTTTT

J: TRBJ2-5
V: TRBV7-8
D: TRBD1
length: 13
size: -
CDR3: CASSAQGQETQYF
DNA: TGTGCCAGCAGCGCACAGGGGCAGGAGACCCAGTACTTC

J: TRBJ2-1
V: TRBV19
D: TRBD1
length: 16
size: -
CDR3: CASSNTGGVPYNEQFF
DNA: TGTGCCAGTAGTAATACAGGGGGCGTTCCCTACAATGAGCAGTTCTTC

J: TRBJ1-5
V: TRBV2
D: TRBD1
length: 15
size: few
CDR3: CASSVLDRGNQPQHF
DNA: TGTGCCAGCAGTGTACTCGACAGGGGCAATCAGCCCCAGCATTTT

J: TRBJ1-2
V: TRBV28
D: TRBD1
length: 14
size: once
CDR3: CASRTGTGNYGYTF
DNA: TGTGCCAGCAGGACAGGGACAGGCAACTATGGCTACACCTTC

J: TRBJ1-3
V: TRBV7-9
D: TRBD1
length: 15
size: -
CDR3: CASSFRQGAEDTIYF
DNA: TGTGCCAGCAGCTTCCGACAGGGGGCAGAAGACACCATATATTTT

J: TRBJ1-2
V: TRBV15
D: TRBD1
length: 13
size: -
CDR3: CATSAGGDYGYTF
DNA: TGTGCCACCAGCGCAGGGGGAGACTATGGCTACACCTTC

J: TRBJ1-2
V: TRBV30
D: TRBD1
length: 15
size: -
CDR3: CAWRQQGMVLHGYTF
DNA: TGTGCCTGGAGACAACAGGGGATGGTACTTCATGGCTACACCTTC

J: TRBJ2-2
V: TRBV6-4
D: -
length: 15
size: -
CDR3: CASSERADITGELFF
DNA: TGTGCCAGCAGTGAGCGCGCGGATATCACCGGGGAGCTGTTTTTT

J: TRBJ1-5
V: TRBV19
D: TRBD1
length: 15
size: -
CDR3: CASGPGQGGGQPQHF
DNA: TGTGCCAGTGGTCCCGGACAGGGGGGAGGTCAGCCCCAGCATTTT

J: TRBJ1-3
V: TRBV7-9
D: -
length: 14
size: -
CDR3: CASSFREVVDTIYF
DNA: TGTGCCAGCAGCTTCCGGGAGGTGGTAGACACCATATATTTT

J: TRBJ1-3
V: TRBV7-3
D: -
length: 13
size: -
CDR3: CASSPGQGNTIYF
DNA: TGTGCCAGCAGCCCAGGACAAGGAAACACCATATATTTT

J: TRBJ2-3
V: TRBV30
D: -
length: 14
size: -
CDR3: CAWARGLATDTQYF
DNA: TGTGCCTGGGCGAGGGGGCTAGCGACAGATACGCAGTATTTT

J: TRBJ2-2
V: TRBV7-7
D: TRBD2
length: 16
size: once
CDR3: CASSPLVAGKSRELFF
DNA: TGTGCCAGCAGCCCTCTCGTAGCGGGAAAGAGCCGGGAGCTGTTTTTT

J: TRBJ2-7
V: TRBV5-1
D: TRBD2
length: 15
size: few
CDR3: CASSFRLAGEGEQYF
DNA: TGCGCCAGCAGCTTTAGGTTAGCGGGAGAGGGGGAGCAGTACTTC

J: TRBJ2-7
V: TRBV4-2
D: -
length: 17
size: -
CDR3: CASSQDAERLLSYEQYF
DNA: TGTGCCAGCAGCCAAGATGCCGAGCGGCTCCTCTCCTACGAGCAGTACTTC

J: TRBJ2-5
V: TRBV5-4
D: TRBD2
length: 16
size: -
CDR3: CASSLDSSGSRETQYF
DNA: TGTGCCAGCAGCTTGGACTCTAGCGGGAGCCGAGAGACCCAGTACTTC

J: TRBJ1-4
V: TRBV7-9
D: TRBD1
length: 15
size: few
CDR3: CASSFGQGINEKLFF
DNA: TGTGCCAGCAGCTTTGGACAGGGGATTAATGAAAAACTGTTTTTT

J: TRBJ2-1
V: TRBV28
D: TRBD1
length: 12
size: -
CDR3: CASRETGDEQFF
DNA: TGTGCCAGCAGGGAAACAGGGGATGAGCAGTTCTTC

J: TRBJ1-5
V: TRBV6-5
D: TRBD1
length: 15
size: -
CDR3: CASSPQGAWNQPQHF
DNA: TGTGCCAGCAGTCCACAGGGGGCCTGGAATCAGCCCCAGCATTTT

J: TRBJ1-1
V: TRBV6-4
D: -
length: 15
size: -
CDR3: CASSDLPERRLGAFF
DNA: TGTGCCAGCAGTGACCTCCCGGAACGCAGGCTTGGGGCTTTCTTT

J: TRBJ2-7
V: TRBV5-4
D: TRBD2
length: 15
size: -
CDR3: CASSQRTSGSDEQYF
DNA: TGTGCCAGCAGCCAACGGACTAGCGGGAGTGACGAGCAGTACTTC

J: TRBJ2-7
V: TRBV6-5
D: TRBD2
length: 13
size: -
CDR3: CASKSSGSYEQYF
DNA: TGTGCCAGCAAATCTAGCGGAAGCTACGAGCAGTACTTC

J: TRBJ2-5
V: TRBV15
D: TRBD1
length: 15
size: -
CDR3: CATSTGTGGQETQYF
DNA: TGTGCCACCAGCACGGGGACAGGGGGCCAAGAGACCCAGTACTTC

J: TRBJ2-3
V: TRBV15
D: TRBD2
length: 19
size: -
CDR3: CATSRDRASGRAKTDTQYF
DNA: TGTGCCACCAGCAGAGATAGGGCTAGCGGGAGGGCGAAGACAGATACGCAGTATTTT

J: TRBJ1-5
V: TRBV6-5
D: TRBD1
length: 15
size: once
CDR3: CASTSGTGGNQPQHF
DNA: TGTGCCAGCACCAGTGGGACAGGGGGCAATCAGCCCCAGCATTTT

J: TRBJ2-1
V: TRBV11-2
D: -
length: 16
size: few
CDR3: CASSQFDSFSYNEQFF
DNA: TGTGCCAGCAGCCAATTTGACTCTTTCTCCTACAATGAGCAGTTCTTC

J: TRBJ2-3
V: TRBV6-4
D: TRBD2
length: 15
size: few
CDR3: CASSDRAGGTDTQYF
DNA: TGTGCCAGCAGTGACCGAGCGGGGGGCACAGATACGCAGTATTTT

J: TRBJ2-7
V: TRBV12-2
D: -
length: 17
size: -
CDR3: CASRLETQAGYGGEQYF
DNA: TGTGCAAGTCGCTTAGAAACCCAGGCGGGGTACGGAGGCGAGCAGTACTTC

J: TRBJ2-1
V: TRBV10-2
D: TRBD2
length: 15
size: -
CDR3: CASQASGMVYNEQFF
DNA: TGCGCCAGCCAGGCTAGCGGGATGGTCTACAATGAGCAGTTCTTC

J: TRBJ2-7
V: TRBV5-1
D: -
length: 13
size: -
CDR3: CASSLGSTYEQYF
DNA: TGCGCCAGCAGCTTGGGCAGTACCTACGAGCAGTACTTC

J: TRBJ1-1
V: TRBV7-3
D: -
length: 13
size: -
CDR3: CASSSDMGGEAFF
DNA: TGTGCCAGCAGCTCGGACATGGGGGGTGAAGCTTTCTTT

J: TRBJ2-7
V: TRBV6-1
D: -
length: 14
size: -
CDR3: CASSEQGSSYEQYF
DNA: TGTGCCAGCAGTGAACAGGGGAGCTCCTACGAGCAGTACTTC

J: TRBJ2-5
V: TRBV18
D: -
length: 17
size: -
CDR3: CASSPLLVAPKEETQYF
DNA: TGTGCCAGCTCACCGCTTCTTGTTGCCCCAAAAGAGGAGACCCAGTACTTC

J: TRBJ1-4
V: TRBV7-9
D: -
length: 17
size: -
CDR3: CASSPRGRPATNEKLFF
DNA: TGTGCCAGCAGCCCCAGGGGTAGGCCTGCAACTAATGAAAAACTGTTTTTT

J: TRBJ2-1
V: TRBV27
D: TRBD2
length: 16
size: -
CDR3: CASSLSASGPWNEQFF
DNA: TGTGCCAGCAGTTTATCGGCTAGCGGCCCTTGGAATGAGCAGTTCTTC

J: TRBJ1-2
V: TRBV28
D: -
length: 14
size: -
CDR3: CASSLGARVYGYTF
DNA: TGTGCCAGCAGTTTAGGCGCCAGGGTATACGGCTACACCTTC